Listed here are 21 T cell receptor beta chains from one sample, sequenced in a study of T cell responses to AZD1222 COVID-19 vaccine. Libraries were prepared by immunoSEQ multiplex PCR; TCRdb keeps only in-frame clonotypes and omits some of them. This sample carries approximately 120,000 clones, around 87% of them seen once, and the ten largest clones take 4.5% to 5.5%. The input for sequencing was peripheral blood, taken on day 0 of AZD1222 vaccination. Every receptor here comes from an adult in good health.

The V and J genes are TRBV24-1 and TRBJ2-1; possibly TRBD2 for D (5 bases). V lost 3 bases to trimming and J lost 2 bases, with 13 bases between them. The germline CDR1 and CDR2 sequences are KGHDR and SFDVKD. This CDR3 has 16 residues. The CDR3 loop reads CATSDGGGFTYNEQFF. As DNA, the CDR3 is TGTGCCACCAGTGATGGTGGCGGGTTCACCTACAATGAGCAGTTCTTC.

The chain is built from TRBV19 and TRBJ1-3; 8 nucleotides align to TRBD1. J was trimmed by 2 bases and V by 4 bases; bases with no gene match: 7. This CDR3 comprises 16 residues. CDR1 LNHDA and CDR2 SQIVND come from the germline V gene (reference sequence). The CDR3 DNA sequence: TGTGCCAGTAGTACGCCGCAGACAGGGGCTGGAAACACCATATATTTT. Translated, it gives CASSTPQTGAGNTIYF. The whole variable domain, filled in from reference TRBV19 and TRBJ1-3, reads DGGITQSPKYLFRKEGQNVTLSCEQNLNHDAMYWYRQDPGQGLRLIYYSQIVNDFQKGDIAEGYSVSREKKESFPLTVTSAQKNPTAFYLCASSTPQTGAGNTIYFGEGSWLTVV.

This rearrangement joins TRBV5-1 to TRBJ1-6; 9 nucleotides align to TRBD1. CDR3 size: 14 residues. The trim removed 3 bases at V and 7 bases at J, leaving 2 bases unmatched. Germline lookup yields CDR1 SGHRS and CDR2 YFSETQ. The CDR3 DNA is TGCGCCAGCAGCTCGGGACAGGGAAATTCACCCCTCCACTTT. Encoded protein: CASSSGQGNSPLHF.

The V and J genes are TRBV4-3 and TRBJ1-4; D is uncertain. Germline CDR1 is LGHNA and CDR2 is YSLEER. The CDR3 runs to 19 residues. V lost 0 bases and J lost 5, with 22 bases in between. In DNA, the CDR3 is TGCGCCAGCAGCCAAGATCTTCTTTCGAGATCGGGAGGGAATGAAAAACTGTTTTTT. Amino acid sequence: CASSQDLLSRSGGNEKLFF.

On this clone itself: This sample includes further DNA sequences coding for the same CDR3. The chain links TRBV18 to TRBJ2-1; D is undetermined. The V gene lost 5 bases and the J gene lost 0 bases, with 8 bases spanning the gap. This CDR3 is 14 amino acids long. Germline V gives CDR1 KGHSH, CDR2 LQKENI. The CDR3 nucleotides are TGTGCCAGCTCAGAAACAAGCTCCTACAATGAGCAGTTCTTC. Translating gives CASSETSSYNEQFF.

This clone was observed a handful of times. Germline is not matched at one junction end, which may reflect a read error. The V gene is TRBV10-3, the J gene TRBJ2-7, with a tentative D call TRBD1 (6 bases). The germline V gene has CDR1 ENHRY and CDR2 SYGVKD. CDR3 size: 17 residues. CDR3 amino acids: CAISEGWRQGSSHEQYF. The CDR3 DNA follows: TGTGCCATCAGTGAGGGATGGCGGCAGGGGAGCTCCCACGAGCAGTACTTC.

This rearrangement joins TRBV14 to TRBJ2-1; 8 nucleotides align to TRBD1. The J segment lost 8 bases and the V segment lost 1 base, leaving 7 bases of the junction unmatched. CDR1 and CDR2 from the germline V gene are SGHDN and FVKESK. This CDR3 is built from 15 residues. The CDR3 DNA is TGTGCCAGCAGCCAAGGGCAGGGGGCGTGGGATGAGCAGTTCTTC. Encoded protein: CASSQGQGAWDEQFF.

CDR3 residues: CASSVGRGEETQYF. The CDR3 bases are TGTGCCAGCAGCGTAGGCCGGGGAGAAGAGACCCAGTACTTC. The V gene is TRBV9, the J gene TRBJ2-5; D might be TRBD2 (5 bases). CDR1 SGDLS and CDR2 YYNGEE come from the germline V gene. CDR3 size: 14 residues. V lost 0 bases and J 3 bases, leaving 9 bases between the germline ends.

V usage is TRBV4-1 and J usage is TRBJ2-2; D call uncertain. CDR1 and CDR2 from the germline V gene are MGHRA and YSYEKL. Deletions cut 1 base from V and 3 bases from J, with 3 bases between. There are 13 residues in the CDR3. CDR3 sequence: CASSQADTGELFF. Here the CDR3 DNA reads TGCGCCAGCAGCCAAGCGGACACCGGGGAGCTGTTTTTT.

The chain couples TRBV7-2 to TRBJ2-1; 11 nucleotides line up with TRBD2. In germline, CDR1 is SGHTA, CDR2 FQGNSA. CDR3 length equals 14 residues. Trimming took 3 bases from V and 12 from J; bases not matched to a gene: 7. The CDR3 sequence is CASSLTLAGGSQFF. CDR3 DNA: TGTGCCAGCAGCTTGACCCTAGCGGGAGGATCGCAGTTCTTC.

The V call is TRBV9, the J call TRBJ2-7; 7 nucleotides line up with TRBD1. Trimming took 0 bases from V and 2 from J; bases not matched to a gene: 8. Germline loops: CDR1 SGDLS, CDR2 YYNGEE. The CDR3 is 16 amino acids. The CDR3 DNA is TGTGCCAGCAGCGTAGCCCCCGGGACAGTAACCTACGAGCAGTACTTC. This codes for CASSVAPGTVTYEQYF.

V and J are TRBV28 and TRBJ1-3; D gene unclear. This CDR3 has 14 amino acids. The germline CDR1 and CDR2 sequences are MDHEN and SYDVKM. V lost 7 bases and J lost 3, with 13 bases in between. The CDR3 DNA is TGTGCCAGCATGCCGCCTATTGGTGGAAACACCATATATTTT. This encodes CASMPPIGGNTIYF.

This chain joins TRBV28 and TRBJ2-1; D may be TRBD1 (6 bases). The V gene lost 3 bases and the J gene lost 6 bases, with 6 bases spanning the gap. This CDR3 has 12 amino acids. Germline lookup yields CDR1 MDHEN and CDR2 SYDVKM. The CDR3 region has the DNA TGTGCCAGCAGTTTGACAGGCAATGAGCAGTTCTTC. Residues: CASSLTGNEQFF.

The V call is TRBV28, the J call TRBJ1-3, with D possibly matching TRBD1 (5 bases). Trimming left V 6 bases short and J 1 base short, with 13 bases between. Germline lookup yields CDR1 MDHEN and CDR2 SYDVKM. This CDR3 has 15 residues. The CDR3 protein is CASSHDSSSGNTIYF. The DNA for the CDR3 is TGTGCCAGCAGCCACGACAGTTCATCTGGAAACACCATATATTTT.

The rearrangement uses TRBV7-8 and TRBJ2-3; 7 bases agree with TRBD2. Germline V gene data show CDR1 as SGHVS and CDR2 as FQNEAQ. CDR3 length: 15 residues. Losses at the gene ends were 8 bases for V and 8 bases for J; bases not matched to a gene: 16. CDR3 loop: CASGSSGTRGGTQYF. The CDR3 coding sequence is TGTGCCAGCGGGTCTAGCGGAACCAGAGGAGGTACGCAGTATTTT.

The rearrangement links TRBV27 to TRBJ1-6; possible D gene TRBD1, 6 bases. Germline loops: CDR1 MNHEY, CDR2 SMNVEV (reference sequence). CDR3 length: 13 amino acids. Trimming took off 8 bases at V and 4 bases at J, with 9 bases between the two ends. In DNA form, the CDR3 reads TGTGCCAGCTCGACAGGATATAATTCACCCCTCCACTTT. Amino acid sequence: CASSTGYNSPLHF.

The chain employs TRBV7-2 and TRBJ1-5; weak D call: TRBD1 (6 bases). V lost 2 bases and J lost 6, with 17 bases in between. The CDR3 consists of 16 residues. From germline, CDR1 is SGHTA and CDR2 FQGNSA. The CDR3 here is CASSLFGGGVGQPQHF. CDR3 nucleotide sequence: TGTGCCAGCAGCTTATTCGGGGGCGGGGTGGGTCAGCCCCAGCATTTT.

This sequence joins TRBV2 and TRBJ2-3; D assignment may be TRBD1 or TRBD2 (5 bases each). This CDR3 contains 16 residues. Trimming shortened V by 6 bases and J by 2 bases, and 18 bases separated the two germline ends. From germline, CDR1 is SNHLY and CDR2 FYNNEI. The CDR3 spells CASRTGAHQSTDTQYF. The CDR3 DNA reads as TGTGCCAGCAGAACCGGGGCCCACCAGTCCACAGATACGCAGTATTTT.

The rearrangement joins TRBV7-9 to TRBJ2-2; D remains ambiguous. Germline V gene data show CDR1 as SEHNR and CDR2 as FQNEAQ (reference sequence). There are 13 residues in the CDR3. The V end was cut by 7 bases, the J end by 3 bases, with 9 bases between. The CDR3 protein is CASIGHDTGELFF. CDR3 DNA: TGTGCCAGCATCGGGCATGACACCGGGGAGCTGTTTTTT.

In regard to this clone: Other DNA sequences in the sample encode the same CDR3. This chain joins TRBV19 and TRBJ1-6; TRBD1 matches at 7 bases. The CDR3 contains 15 residues. CDR1 and CDR2 from the germline V gene are LNHDA and SQIVND (reference sequence). V shed 7 bases, J shed 0 bases, and the junction held 3 bases outside the gene matches. The DNA of the CDR3 is TGTGCCAGTAAGACAGGGAGCTCCTATAATTCACCCCTCCACTTT. Its protein product is CASKTGSSYNSPLHF.

The chain links TRBV14 to TRBJ2-7; D gene ambiguous. The CDR3 length is 15 residues. Germline-derived CDR1 and CDR2 are SGHDN and FVKESK. With 0 bases removed from V and 6 bases from J, the gap between germline ends came to 15 bases. CDR3 amino acids: CASSQDLRTSREQYF. CDR3 coding DNA: TGTGCCAGCAGCCAAGATTTGCGTACCAGCCGCGAGCAGTACTTC.